The 20 T cell receptor beta chains listed next were all sequenced from one sample in a study of T cells in Graves' hyperthyroidism and ophthalmopathy. RNA transcripts served as the template for amplifying TCR beta CDR3 regions. Using the HTBI primer set, a first-round RT-PCR was run on the TCR CDR3. TCRdb recomputed calls from the multiplex PCR reads with MiXCR, one row per CDR3 protein. Seen here are fewer than 800,000 distinct CDR3 sequences, about 15% observed once, and the top ten hold approximately 8%. Sequences were obtained from blood. Every receptor here comes from a man between 18 and 29 years old with Graves' hyperthyroidism.

This clonotype appeared a few times. V usage is TRBV28 and J usage is TRBJ2-7; unclear D gene. V dropped 4 bases and J dropped 2 bases, with 18 bases sitting between them. CDR1 is MDHEN and CDR2 is SYDVKM in the germline V gene. This CDR3 comprises 16 residues. The chain's CDR3 is CASSSGSFGPTYEQYF. The DNA for the CDR3 is TGTGCCAGCAGTTCCGGGTCATTCGGACCCACCTACGAGCAGTACTTC.

The genes are TRBV7-9 and TRBJ2-1, with D maybe TRBD2 (6 bases). The CDR3 is 14 amino acids. Trimming took 5 bases from V and 4 from J, leaving 12 bases between them. Germline values: CDR1 SEHNR, CDR2 FQNEAQ (reference sequence). In nucleotides, the CDR3 is TGTGCCAGCAGCCCTTGGGACTTGTACAATGAGCAGTTCTTC. As protein: CASSPWDLYNEQFF.

This clonotype has just a few counts. This chain uses TRBV2 with TRBJ2-2; 9 bases agree with TRBD2. Germline CDR1 reads SNHLY; CDR2 reads FYNNEI. Trimming cost V 4 bases and J 4 bases; bases outside gene matches: 13. The CDR3 is 18 amino acids. DNA for the CDR3: TGTGCCAGCAGTGGATATCGGCGGGAGGGCCCGGGCACCGGGGAGCTGTTTTTT. Protein sequence: CASSGYRREGPGTGELFF.

This clonotype was found a few times. This CDR3 fails to terminate in the conserved phenylalanine or tryptophan, so it likely reflects a read error. The chain joins TRBV7-2 to TRBJ2-7, with 7 bases matching TRBD1. The CDR3 is 15 amino acids. Germline CDR1 SGHTA, CDR2 FQGNSA. V gave up 1 base and J gave up 6 bases; unmatched junction bases: 9. For the CDR3, the DNA is TGTGCCAGCAGCTTAGGCGGACAGGCTCACGCCGAGCAGTACCTC. It specifies CASSLGGQAHAEQYL.

The rearrangement uses TRBV2 and TRBJ1-1, with D possibly being TRBD1 (5 bases). From germline, CDR1 is SNHLY and CDR2 FYNNEI. Trimming removed 4 bases from V and 3 bases from J, with 12 bases in between. The CDR3 loop spans 14 amino acids. CDR3 coding DNA: TGTGCCAGCAGTGCCTTGGGACTGGACACTGAAGCTTTCTTT. The encoded protein is CASSALGLDTEAFF. The full variable domain, rest sourced from reference TRBV2 and TRBJ1-1, is EPEVTQTPSHQVTQMGQEVILRCVPISNHLYFYWYRQILGQKVEFLVSFYNNEISEKSEIFDDQFSVERPDGSNFTLKIRSTKLEDSAMYFCASSALGLDTEAFFGQGTRLTVV.

V is TRBV25-1 and J is TRBJ1-2; 9 positions match TRBD1. Germline V CDR1 and CDR2: MGHDK, SYGVNS. The V and J ends lost 2 bases and 7 bases, in that order; junction bases with no gene match: 2. There are 13 residues in the CDR3. The chain's CDR3 is CASSERTGVGYTF. As DNA, the CDR3 is TGTGCCAGCAGTGAAAGGACAGGGGTTGGCTACACCTTC.

This clonotype was observed a few times. The V and J genes are TRBV24-1 and TRBJ2-3; unclear D gene. With 2 bases removed from V and 0 bases from J, the gap between germline ends came to 11 bases. The germline gives CDR1 KGHDR, CDR2 SFDVKD. The CDR3 runs 16 residues. The DNA for the CDR3 is TGTGCCACCAGTGATTCTAACCGAATCAGCACAGATACGCAGTATTTT. It translates to CATSDSNRISTDTQYF.

The CDR3 region is CASSIREAGANVLTF. The CDR3 bases are TGTGCCAGTAGTATCAGGGAGGCTGGGGCCAACGTCCTGACTTTC. V usage is TRBV19 and J usage is TRBJ2-6; perhaps TRBD2 as D (6 bases). Between the trimmed V and J ends, which lost 3 bases and 2 bases, there was a span of 8 bases. The length of the CDR3 is 15 residues. Looked up from germline, CDR1 is LNHDA and CDR2 is SQIVND (reference sequence).

This clonotype has just a few counts. The chain recombines TRBV20-1 with TRBJ2-7; tentative D call: TRBD1 (5 bases). Between the trimmed V and J ends, which lost 0 bases and 5 bases, there was a span of 11 bases. The CDR3 runs 13 residues. In germline, CDR1 is DFQATT, CDR2 SNEGSKA (reference sequence). The CDR3 region is CSAREPGSHEQYF. CDR3 sequence (DNA): TGCAGTGCTAGAGAACCAGGGTCCCACGAGCAGTACTTC.

This clonotype came up a few times. The chain recombines TRBV30 with TRBJ2-7; D unclear. This CDR3 has 12 residues. V was cut by 4 bases and J by 9 bases, with 16 bases left in between. Germline CDR1 and CDR2: GTSNPN and SVGIG (reference sequence). The CDR3 loop reads CAWNNLGRSQYF. CDR3 sequence (DNA): TGTGCCTGGAACAACCTGGGCCGTTCGCAGTACTTC.

J is TRBJ2-3 and V is TRBV19; D perhaps matches TRBD2 (6 bases). The CDR3 loop spans 15 amino acids. With 3 bases removed from V and 0 bases from J, the gap between germline ends came to 10 bases. Germline V lookup: CDR1 LNHDA, CDR2 SQIVND (reference sequence). The CDR3 region is CASSIGLSSTDTQYF. CDR3 sequence (DNA): TGTGCCAGTAGTATCGGACTATCTAGCACAGATACGCAGTATTTT.

This sequence joins TRBV5-1 and TRBJ1-1, with D unresolved. The V end lost 7 bases, the J end lost 7 bases, and 14 bases lay between the germline ends. Germline CDR1 is SGHRS and CDR2 is YFSETQ. The CDR3 has 12 amino acids. CDR3 in amino acids: CASGGRVGEAFF. As DNA, the CDR3 is TGCGCCAGCGGCGGGAGGGTAGGTGAAGCTTTCTTT.

This clonotype was seen many times. The chain recombines TRBV7-2 with TRBJ1-5; D gene unclear. CDR3 length: 13 amino acids. Trimming took off 5 bases at V and 9 bases at J, with 14 bases between the two ends. Germline V gives CDR1 SGHTA, CDR2 FQGNSA. CDR3 nucleotides: TGTGCCAGCAGCCCCCGGGCGCCCGGGCCCCAGCATTTT. As protein: CASSPRAPGPQHF. Full variable domain (outside the CDR3, taken from reference TRBV7-2 and TRBJ1-5): GAGVSQSPSNKVTEKGKDVELRCDPISGHTALYWYRQSLGQGLEFLIYFQGNSAPDKSGLPSDRFSAERTGGSVSTLTIQRTQQEDSAVYLCASSPRAPGPQHFGDGTRLSIL.

The sample holds one count of this clonotype. One junction end disagrees with the germline gene, perhaps due to a read error. This chain uses TRBV20-1 with TRBJ1-1; TRBD1 matches 7 bases. This CDR3 region has 14 residues. CDR1 and CDR2 from the germline V gene are DFQATT and SNEGSKA (reference sequence). The CDR3 is CSETKGAGDTEVFF. The DNA of the CDR3 is TGTAGTGAAACCAAGGGGGCGGGGGACACTGAAGTTTTCTTT.

In its sample, this clonotype was seen a few times. The J gene is TRBJ1-2, the V gene TRBV10-3, with 7 bases lining up with TRBD1. The CDR3 runs 16 residues. V was clipped by 3 bases and J by 4 bases; unmatched bases: 11. In germline, CDR1 is ENHRY, CDR2 SYGVKD. CDR3 region: CAISDIQGGATYGYTF. CDR3 DNA sequence: TGTGCCATCAGTGACATCCAGGGGGGAGCCACCTATGGCTACACCTTC.

In its sample, this clonotype was seen many times. The chain uses TRBV12-3 or TRBV12-4 and TRBJ2-1; D is perhaps TRBD2 (6 bases). This CDR3 is built from 13 residues. Trimming removed 3 bases from V and 9 bases from J, with 12 bases in between. Here the CDR3 reads CASSLQEAGEQFF. The CDR3 DNA reads as TGTGCCAGCAGTTTGCAGGAAGCGGGTGAGCAGTTCTTC.

There are many counts of this clonotype. The J gene is TRBJ1-2, the V gene TRBV29-1; D is unclear. Looked up from germline, CDR1 is SQVTM and CDR2 is ANQGSEA. This CDR3 spans 13 amino acids. Trimming shortened V by 7 bases and J by 2 bases, and 14 bases separated the two germline ends. CDR3 bases: TGCAGCGCTCAGTGCACGGACAACTATGGCTACACCTTC. It specifies CSAQCTDNYGYTF.

This clonotype was recorded only once. V gene TRBV7-9 combines with J gene TRBJ2-2, with 7 bases that match TRBD1. The CDR3 has 17 amino acids. With V trimmed by 4 bases and J by 0 bases, 8 bases remained unmatched. Looked up from germline, CDR1 is SEHNR and CDR2 is FQNEAQ (reference sequence). DNA for the CDR3: TGTGCCAGCAGCTCGAGAGGGGGCGGCGCGAACACCGGGGAGCTGTTTTTT. The encoded protein is CASSSRGGGANTGELFF.

The sample holds a few counts of this clonotype. This chain uses TRBV20-1 with TRBJ1-6; D unresolved. Germline V lookup: CDR1 DFQATT, CDR2 SNEGSKA (reference sequence). CDR3 length: 14 residues. Trimming took off 3 bases at V and 7 bases at J, with 13 bases between the two ends. The CDR3 nucleotides are TGCAGTGCTAGGGCGGGCGCGGGGAATTCACCCCTCCACTTT. Amino acids: CSARAGAGNSPLHF.

This chain joins TRBV30 and TRBJ2-6; D remains ambiguous. The germline V gene has CDR1 GTSNPN and CDR2 SVGIG (reference sequence). With 2 bases removed from V and 0 bases from J, the gap between germline ends came to 11 bases. This CDR3 spans 16 amino acids. DNA for the CDR3: TGTGCCTGGAGTTCATACAAAAACTCTGGGGCCAACGTCCTGACTTTC. Protein product: CAWSSYKNSGANVLTF. Looking up the rest from reference TRBV30 and TRBJ2-6 gives the full variable domain: SQTIHQWPATLVQPVGSPLSLECTVEGTSNPNLYWYRQAAGRGLQLLFYSVGIGQISSEVPQNLSASRPQDRQFILSSKKLLLSDSGFYLCAWSSYKNSGANVLTFGAGSRLTVL.